The 5 T cell receptor beta chains presented below share a single source sample, sequenced in a study of CD8+CD57+ T cells in acquired aplastic anemia. According to the study, genomic DNA was the template for TCR beta VDJ and CDR3 profiling. TCRdb processed the reads anew with MiXCR; each CDR3 protein has one entry. The data contain about 220,000 distinct CDR3 sequences, about 37% of them seen just once; the ten biggest clones take up around 1.1%. The sequencing input was sorted CD4+, CD8+, or CD8+CD57+ T cells (not recorded which) from PBMCs. The origin of the receptors is a human donor in good health, serving as a control.

The chain employs TRBV6-1 and TRBJ1-4; unclear D gene. The CDR3 consists of 13 residues. Trimming removed 1 base from V and 4 bases from J, with 4 bases in between. Germline-derived CDR1 and CDR2 are MNHNS and SASEGT. CDR3 loop: CASSEVRNEKLFF. CDR3 nucleotides: TGTGCCAGCAGTGAAGTGCGTAATGAAAAACTGTTTTTT.

As to this clonotype: This may come from a read error, since a much larger clone is one base off. The chain carries TRBV9 and TRBJ1-1; no reliable D call. Trimming took off 4 bases at V and 8 bases at J, with 21 bases between the two ends. CDR1 SGDLS and CDR2 YYNGEE come from the germline V gene. This CDR3 comprises 15 residues. CDR3 bases: TGTGCCAGCAGCTCCAACTGTTTAATGGGAGCAGAAGCTTTCTTT. Translation: CASSSNCLMGAEAFF.

The rearrangement uses TRBV19 and TRBJ1-6, with 9 bases lining up with TRBD1. The CDR3 sequence is 15 residues long. Germline values: CDR1 LNHDA, CDR2 SQIVND (reference sequence). The V segment lost 4 bases and the J segment 7 bases; nucleotides outside the gene matches: 5. CDR3: CASSTKTGGNSPLHF. The CDR3 coding sequence is TGTGCCAGTAGTACGAAGACAGGGGGAAATTCACCCCTCCACTTT.

CDR3 sequence reads: CSARDQGGYNEQFF. The DNA for the CDR3 is TGCAGTGCTAGAGATCAAGGGGGATACAATGAGCAGTTCTTC. V is TRBV20-1 and J is TRBJ2-1, with a tentative D call TRBD1 (6 bases). Germline V lookup: CDR1 DFQATT, CDR2 SNEGSKA (reference sequence). The CDR3 is made up of 14 amino acids. Deletions cut 0 bases from V and 4 bases from J, with 10 bases between.

Worth noting for this clonotype: A much larger clone lies one base from this, so it may be a read error. V and J are TRBV7-2 and TRBJ2-2; TRBD1 or TRBD2 may be the D gene (5 bases each). The CDR3 runs 11 residues. With 6 bases removed from V and 13 bases from J, the gap between germline ends came to 12 bases. Germline lookup yields CDR1 SGHTA and CDR2 FQGNSA. This CDR3 is CASRTGATLFF. CDR3 DNA sequence: TGTGCCAGCAGAACCGGGGCAACGCTGTTTTTT.